This entry describes one T cell receptor (beta chain). Its specificity is unknown. These data originate in a study of early T cells in non-severe SARS-CoV-2 infection. Study-level background: Alpha and beta chains were unpaired, from unsorted whole-blood bulk RNA. Broader study findings: The study's VDJdb matching favored anti-spike CD8 responses and missed private and CD4 specificities.

The protocol attached unique molecular identifiers to individual cDNA molecules. Via MiXCR, TCRdb re-called the 5' RACE reads, giving one row per CDR3 protein. The data show about 84,000 distinct CDR3 sequences, 12% seen once. This CDR3 contains 15 residues. Between the trimmed V and J ends, which lost 0 bases and 7 bases, there was a span of 13 bases. Germline values: CDR1 MNHEY, CDR2 SVGAGI. The rearrangement uses TRBV6-5 and TRBJ2-1; D may be TRBD1 or TRBD2 (6 bases each). The clonotype was recovered from an adult who was a healthcare worker with PCR-confirmed SARS-CoV-2 infection or an uninfected control (not recorded which). Sequencing was carried out using whole blood. The CDR3 sequence: CASSYSWGAKNEQFF. CDR3 bases: TGTGCCAGCAGTTACTCGTGGGGGGCTAAGAATGAGCAGTTCTTC.